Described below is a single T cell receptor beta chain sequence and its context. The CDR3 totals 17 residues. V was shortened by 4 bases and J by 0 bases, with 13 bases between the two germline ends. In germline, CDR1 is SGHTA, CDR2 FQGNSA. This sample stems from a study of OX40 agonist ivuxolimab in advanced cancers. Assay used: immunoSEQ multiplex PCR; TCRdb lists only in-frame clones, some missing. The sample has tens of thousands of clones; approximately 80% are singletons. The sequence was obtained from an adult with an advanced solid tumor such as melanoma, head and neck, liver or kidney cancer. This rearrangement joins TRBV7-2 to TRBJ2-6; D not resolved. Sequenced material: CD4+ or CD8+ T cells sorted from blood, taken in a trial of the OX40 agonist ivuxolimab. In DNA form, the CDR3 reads TGTGCCAGCAGCTCCCAACTGCGTGGCTCTGGGGCCAACGTCCTGACTTTC. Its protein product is CASSSQLRGSGANVLTF.